Listed below are T cell receptor beta chains from one sample, sequenced in a study of blood T cell repertoires in COVID-19. Clones were read by immunoSEQ multiplex PCR, and TCRdb kept only the in-frame ones, dropping some. Here the sample spans about 68,000 clones, 80% to 95% being singletons. The sequencing sample was made of peripheral blood. All receptors derive from a woman aged 55-69 years with active COVID-19. Both conserved end residues are part of each CDR3. D genes are given only for firm matches. Where a row states a size, it is once, few, many or the class of an expanded clone; other rows omit it.

v_gene: TRBV5-6; d_gene: TRBD2; j_gene: TRBJ2-5; abundance: -; CDR3aa: CASSQPGVAGAETQYF; CDR3nt: TGTGCCAGCAGCCAACCCGGGGTAGCGGGAGCGGAGACCCAGTACTTC
v_gene: TRBV4-1; d_gene: TRBD2; j_gene: TRBJ2-5; abundance: -; CDR3aa: CASSQDGTSGSETQYF; CDR3nt: TGCGCCAGCAGCCAAGATGGGACTAGCGGGAGTGAGACCCAGTACTTC
v_gene: TRBV28; d_gene: -; j_gene: TRBJ2-1; abundance: -; CDR3aa: CASSLSSRVGNEQFF; CDR3nt: TGTGCCAGCAGTTTAAGTTCCAGGGTTGGCAATGAGCAGTTCTTC
v_gene: TRBV6-6; d_gene: TRBD2; j_gene: TRBJ2-1; abundance: -; CDR3aa: CASIGTSGYNEQFF; CDR3nt: TGTGCCAGCATAGGGACTAGCGGTTACAATGAGCAGTTCTTC
v_gene: TRBV19; d_gene: -; j_gene: TRBJ2-2; abundance: -; CDR3aa: CASSGLRNTGELFF; CDR3nt: TGTGCCAGTAGTGGGCTCCGGAACACCGGGGAGCTGTTTTTT
v_gene: TRBV7-9; d_gene: -; j_gene: TRBJ2-5; abundance: -; CDR3aa: CASSLAAGPETQYF; CDR3nt: TGTGCCAGCAGCTTAGCGGCGGGCCCAGAGACCCAGTACTTC
v_gene: TRBV2; d_gene: -; j_gene: TRBJ2-1; abundance: -; CDR3aa: CASSGIDEQFF; CDR3nt: TGTGCCAGCAGTGGTATAGATGAGCAGTTCTTC
v_gene: TRBV5-8; d_gene: TRBD1; j_gene: TRBJ1-2; abundance: -; CDR3aa: CASSLFDRMTGPRVGYTF; CDR3nt: TGTGCCAGCAGCTTGTTCGACCGAATGACAGGGCCCCGAGTCGGCTACACCTTC
v_gene: TRBV3-1/TRBV3-2; d_gene: TRBD1; j_gene: TRBJ2-6; abundance: -; CDR3aa: CASSQDFRQGTSGANVLTF; CDR3nt: TGTGCCAGCAGCCAAGATTTTCGACAGGGTACCTCTGGGGCCAACGTCCTGACTTTC
v_gene: TRBV2; d_gene: -; j_gene: TRBJ1-6; abundance: -; CDR3aa: CASSVGTAYNSPLHF; CDR3nt: TGTGCCAGCAGTGTAGGAACAGCCTATAATTCACCCCTCCACTTT
v_gene: TRBV6-5; d_gene: TRBD2; j_gene: TRBJ2-3; abundance: -; CDR3aa: CASSPSSGRSDTQYF; CDR3nt: TGTGCCAGCAGTCCTTCTAGCGGGAGGTCAGATACGCAGTATTTT
v_gene: TRBV28; d_gene: -; j_gene: TRBJ2-7; abundance: -; CDR3aa: CASNDRPYEQYF; CDR3nt: TGTGCCAGCAATGACAGGCCCTACGAGCAGTACTTC
v_gene: TRBV7-9; d_gene: TRBD2; j_gene: TRBJ2-1; abundance: -; CDR3aa: CASSFDGTSNEQFF; CDR3nt: TGTGCCAGCAGCTTTGATGGGACTAGCAATGAGCAGTTCTTC
v_gene: TRBV19; d_gene: TRBD1; j_gene: TRBJ1-5; abundance: -; CDR3aa: CASSIATGQRRNQPQHF; CDR3nt: TGTGCCAGTAGTATCGCCACGGGACAGCGCCGCAATCAGCCCCAGCATTTT
v_gene: TRBV19; d_gene: -; j_gene: TRBJ1-5; abundance: once; CDR3aa: CASSIGQLQPQHF; CDR3nt: TGTGCCAGTAGTATCGGACAGCTTCAGCCCCAGCATTTT
v_gene: TRBV4-1; d_gene: TRBD1; j_gene: TRBJ2-7; abundance: -; CDR3aa: CASSQVVQGRYEQYF; CDR3nt: TGCGCCAGCAGCCAAGTAGTACAGGGGCGTTACGAGCAGTACTTC
v_gene: TRBV19; d_gene: -; j_gene: TRBJ2-1; abundance: few; CDR3aa: CASSMGATAASSYNEQFF; CDR3nt: TGTGCCAGTAGTATGGGGGCTACGGCGGCGAGCTCCTACAATGAGCAGTTCTTC
v_gene: TRBV27; d_gene: -; j_gene: TRBJ2-2; abundance: -; CDR3aa: CASSPWGGKEDGELFF; CDR3nt: TGTGCCAGCAGTCCATGGGGCGGTAAAGAGGACGGGGAGCTGTTTTTT
v_gene: TRBV5-1; d_gene: -; j_gene: TRBJ1-5; abundance: once; CDR3aa: CASSLAGGVSQPQHF; CDR3nt: TGCGCCAGCAGCTTGGCCGGAGGGGTGAGTCAGCCCCAGCATTTT
v_gene: TRBV7-9; d_gene: -; j_gene: TRBJ2-5; abundance: -; CDR3aa: CASSLGVPETQYF; CDR3nt: TGTGCCAGCAGCTTAGGAGTGCCCGAGACCCAGTACTTC
v_gene: TRBV27; d_gene: TRBD1; j_gene: TRBJ1-2; abundance: -; CDR3aa: CASSPTLGQLYGYTF; CDR3nt: TGTGCCAGCAGCCCCACCCTGGGACAGCTTTATGGCTACACCTTC